The subject of this entry is one T cell receptor beta chain. A much more abundant neighbour one base away suggests this may be a read error. This record comes from a study of Graves' ophthalmopathy and Graves' hyperthyroidism. Study-wide background: Ophthalmopathy not arising within 18 months of follow-up defined hyperthyroidism as stable.

RNA transcripts were the source from which TCR beta CDR3 regions were amplified. Second-round multiplex PCR followed a first-round RT-PCR using HTBI primers. TCRdb processed the multiplex PCR reads anew with MiXCR; each CDR3 protein has one entry. The sample shows roughly 1.1 million distinct CDR3 sequences, 35% to 40% of them seen only once. CDR3 length: 12 amino acids. Trimming removed 3 bases at V and 3 bases at J, with 9 bases between. The germline V gene has CDR1 DFQATT and CDR2 SNEGSKA (reference sequence). The sample was peripheral blood or thyroid tissue (not recorded which). The TCR was taken from an adult man with Graves' hyperthyroidism. The chain carries TRBV20-1 and TRBJ2-7; D uncertain. Here the CDR3 reads CSASDGNYEQYF. The CDR3 DNA reads TGCAGTGCTAGCGACGGAAACTACGAGCAGTACTTC.